The clone carrying this T cell receptor (beta chain) was seen more than once but under ten times. What it recognizes is unknown. Any patient presenting with uncontrolled infection, other autoimmune disease, pregnancy or lactation was left out. These data originate in a study of T cells in Graves' hyperthyroidism and ophthalmopathy. This CDR3 spans 15 amino acids. Looked up from germline, CDR1 is KGHSH and CDR2 is LQKENI. Germline trimming cut 2 bases from V and 4 bases from J; bases unmatched to any gene: 5. General study findings and limits: Most expanded thyroid clonotypes above 0.001 also appeared in blood.

TCR beta CDR3 regions were amplified from RNA. The HTBI primer set drove a first-round RT-PCR of the TCR CDR3. Each CDR3 protein gets one entry after TCRdb re-called the multiplex PCR reads with MiXCR. The sample gives 550,000 to 800,000 distinct CDR3 sequences, 17% of which show up once; about 14% is in the top ten. This receptor was taken from a middle-aged man with Graves' hyperthyroidism. Sequences were obtained from blood. The chain is built from TRBV18 and TRBJ2-1; TRBD2 aligns across 7 bases. CDR3 sequence (DNA): TGTGCCAGCTCACCAGGCGGGAGTAGATACAATGAGCAGTTCTTC. Amino acids: CASSPGGSRYNEQFF.